Presented here are 32 T cell receptor beta chains from one specimen sequenced in a study of cytomegalovirus exposure and HLA in healthy donors (dated by TCRdb to about 2017). Libraries came from the immunoSEQ multiplex PCR assay. TCRdb provides this immuneACCESS table in a form limited to in-frame rearrangements. Some clones are lacking; in checked studies, under half of them reflect an unresolved V gene, and why the rest are absent is not known. Present in this sample are about 200,000 clones, approximately 85% of which were seen just once. The top ten hold over 1.3% of the sample. Sequencing was carried out using PBMCs. The receptor source for this set is a woman aged 18-29 years in good health and CMV-seronegative.

This clone was observed a handful of times. The chain combines TRBV29-1 with TRBJ1-2, with no clear D. Germline lookup yields CDR1 SQVTM and CDR2 ANQGSEA. V was clipped by 2 bases and J by 8 bases, with 12 bases between them. CDR3 length: 12 residues. CDR3 DNA: TGCAGCGTTGAAACGAGATCCCTCGGCTACACCTTC. Translating it yields CSVETRSLGYTF.

V usage is TRBV28 and J usage is TRBJ1-3, with a tentative D call TRBD1 (6 bases). Looked up from germline, CDR1 is MDHEN and CDR2 is SYDVKM. This CDR3 is 20 amino acids long. The V end was cut by 5 bases, the J end by 0 bases, with 26 bases between. CDR3 in amino acids: CASSPPLLGGGQSSGNTIYF. The CDR3 DNA reads TGTGCCAGCAGTCCTCCACTCCTAGGGGGTGGCCAGTCCTCTGGAAACACCATATATTTT. The entire variable domain, with the rest obtained from reference TRBV28 and TRBJ1-3, is as follows: DVKVTQSSRYLVKRTGEKVFLECVQDMDHENMFWYRQDPGLGLRLIYFSYDVKMKEKGDIPEGYSVSREKKERFSLILESASTNQTSMYLCASSPPLLGGGQSSGNTIYFGEGSWLTVV.

The sample holds a few counts of this clone. V usage is TRBV27 and J usage is TRBJ1-2, with no clear D. CDR3 length equals 13 residues. Trimming shortened V by 3 bases and J by 4 bases, and 9 bases separated the two germline ends. Germline V CDR1 and CDR2: MNHEY, SMNVEV (reference sequence). The CDR3 sequence is CASSLGTSYGYTF. CDR3 coding DNA: TGTGCCAGCAGTTTGGGCACCTCCTATGGCTACACCTTC.

The chain joins TRBV10-1 to TRBJ2-2, with D hard to call. V lost 4 bases to trimming and J lost 6 bases, with 9 bases between them. Germline V lookup: CDR1 WNHNN, CDR2 SYGVQD (reference sequence). The length of the CDR3 is 13 residues. The CDR3 is CASSAYQAGELFF. The CDR3 DNA sequence: TGCGCCAGCAGTGCCTACCAGGCCGGGGAGCTGTTTTTT.

Points on this clone: A much larger clone sits a single nucleotide away, making a read error possible. This sequence joins TRBV2 and TRBJ2-7; 11 positions match TRBD1. CDR3 length equals 14 residues. V gave up 6 bases and J gave up 2 bases; unmatched junction bases: 3. CDR1 and CDR2 from the germline V gene are SNHLY and FYNNEI. CDR3 sequence: CASSAGQGAYEQYF. The CDR3 nucleotides read TGTGCCAGCAGCGCGGGACAGGGGGCCTACGAGCAGTACTTC.

The CDR3 DNA reads TGTGCCACCAGCTTCGGGGGGGGCGCGACTGAAGCTTTCTTT. Its protein is CATSFGGGATEAFF. V usage is TRBV15 and J usage is TRBJ1-1; D may be TRBD1 (6 bases). Trimming stripped 5 bases from V and 5 bases from J, with 15 bases between. From germline, CDR1 is LNHNV and CDR2 YYDKDF (reference sequence). The length of the CDR3 is 14 residues.

The J gene is TRBJ1-6, the V gene TRBV25-1; D perhaps matches TRBD1 (5 bases). Trimming left V 3 bases short and J 8 bases short, with 23 bases between. CDR3 length: 18 residues. CDR1 is MGHDK, CDR2 SYGVNS, per germline. DNA for the CDR3: TGTGCCAGCAGTGAGCCCTCCGCGGGGGGGGTCGGGGATTCACCCCTCCACTTT. It specifies CASSEPSAGGVGDSPLHF. Full variable domain (outside the CDR3, taken from reference TRBV25-1 and TRBJ1-6): EADIYQTPRYLVIGTGKKITLECSQTMGHDKMYWYQQDPGMELHLIHYSYGVNSTEKGDLSSESTVSRIRTEHFPLTLESARPSHTSQYLCASSEPSAGGVGDSPLHFGNGTRLTVT.

The chain uses TRBV6-5 and TRBJ2-3; 12 bases line up with TRBD1. This CDR3 comprises 16 residues. Germline CDR1 reads MNHEY; CDR2 reads SVGAGI. V shed 2 bases and J 4 bases; nucleotides not matched to a gene: 4. CDR3 amino acids: CASSYAGTGGSDTQYF. DNA of the CDR3: TGTGCCAGCAGTTACGCAGGGACAGGGGGCTCAGATACGCAGTATTTT.

The V gene is TRBV5-5, the J gene TRBJ2-3; TRBD2 matches 8 bases. This CDR3 is 15 amino acids long. CDR1 SGHKS and CDR2 YYEKEE come from the germline V gene (reference sequence). J gave up 4 bases and V 2 bases, and 6 bases lay outside the gene matches. CDR3 in DNA: TGTGCCAGCAGCTTTTTAGCGGGATTCTCAGATACGCAGTATTTT. Residues: CASSFLAGFSDTQYF. Supplemented by reference TRBV5-5 and TRBJ2-3, the full variable domain reads DAGVTQSPTHLIKTRGQQVTLRCSPISGHKSVSWYQQVLGQGPQFIFQYYEKEERGRGNFPDRFSARQFPNYSSELNVNALLLGDSALYLCASSFLAGFSDTQYFGPGTRLTVL.

The chain joins TRBV6-5 to TRBJ1-2; D is possibly TRBD1 (5 bases). This CDR3 has 15 amino acids. Germline lookup yields CDR1 MNHEY and CDR2 SVGAGI. The germline V and J ends were trimmed by 6 bases and 0 bases, with 14 bases remaining between them. DNA of the CDR3: TGTGCCAGCAGCCCTCGGGGGGGGGCTAACTATGGCTACACCTTC. This codes for CASSPRGGANYGYTF.

The chain carries TRBV30 and TRBJ1-1, with TRBD1 matching over 7 bases. The V segment lost 2 bases and the J segment 7 bases; nucleotides outside the gene matches: 13. Germline assignment: CDR1 GTSNPN and CDR2 SVGIG (reference sequence). The CDR3 contains 15 residues. As DNA, the CDR3 is TGTGCCTGGAGTTTAGGGGGCGGGGATATAGATGAAGCTTTCTTT. It codes for CAWSLGGGDIDEAFF. Combining the CDR3 with reference TRBV30 and TRBJ1-1 gives the whole variable domain SQTIHQWPATLVQPVGSPLSLECTVEGTSNPNLYWYRQAAGRGLQLLFYSVGIGQISSEVPQNLSASRPQDRQFILSSKKLLLSDSGFYLCAWSLGGGDIDEAFFGQGTRLTVV.

The chain recombines TRBV9 with TRBJ2-6; TRBD1 matches at 7 bases. V dropped 5 bases and J dropped 2; count of bases not matched to a gene: 4. The CDR3 spans 15 residues. Germline V gives CDR1 SGDLS, CDR2 YYNGEE. The CDR3 region has the DNA TGTGCCAGCAGTAGCCAGGGGGCTGGGGCCAACGTCCTGACTTTC. Translation gives CASSSQGAGANVLTF.

The chain couples TRBV29-1 to TRBJ2-7; 11 nucleotides align to TRBD1. Per germline, CDR1 SQVTM and CDR2 ANQGSEA. V gave up 8 bases and J gave up 5 bases; unmatched junction bases: 14. The CDR3 is made up of 15 amino acids. For the CDR3, the DNA is TGCAGCCGCCCAAACCCTGGGACAGGGGGTAACGAGCAGTACTTC. Amino acid sequence: CSRPNPGTGGNEQYF.

This sequence joins TRBV19 and TRBJ2-3; D is unclear. The CDR3 covers 14 residues. V was cut by 3 bases and J by 2 bases, with 9 bases left in between. Germline V gene data show CDR1 as LNHDA and CDR2 as SQIVND (reference sequence). The CDR3 region is CASSIELNTDTQYF. The CDR3 nucleotides are TGTGCCAGTAGTATTGAACTAAACACAGATACGCAGTATTTT.

The gene calls are TRBV2 and TRBJ1-2, with TRBD1 matching 11 bases. CDR1 and CDR2 (germline): SNHLY, FYNNEI. The trim removed 6 bases at V and 8 bases at J, leaving 5 bases unmatched. The length of the CDR3 is 13 residues. The CDR3 DNA reads TGTGCCAGCAGGAGGGACAGGGGGGAGGGCTACACCTTC. It codes for CASRRDRGEGYTF.

V is TRBV7-3 and J is TRBJ1-2; 7 bases are shared with TRBD1. CDR3 length: 18 amino acids. Germline V gene lookup returns CDR1 SGHTA and CDR2 FQGTGA. J lost 0 bases, V lost 5 bases, and 15 bases had no gene match. Here the CDR3 DNA reads TGTGCCAGCAGCCCCAGGGGGGTTGCCGGGCGAACTAACTATGGCTACACCTTC. Translating gives CASSPRGVAGRTNYGYTF.

This rearrangement joins TRBV5-8 to TRBJ1-2, with D tentatively TRBD1 (5 bases). Germline CDR1 SGHTS, CDR2 YDEGEE. This CDR3 is 15 amino acids long. V shed 3 bases and J shed 2 bases, with 14 bases lying between them. CDR3 region: CASSSRQKVNYGYTF. As DNA, the CDR3 is TGTGCCAGCAGCTCCCGACAGAAAGTGAACTATGGCTACACCTTC.

The chain uses TRBV6-1 and TRBJ2-1; 15 bases are a match to TRBD2. Per germline, CDR1 MNHNS and CDR2 SASEGT. The junction had 8 bases not matched to a gene; V was cut back by 4 bases and J by 10 bases. The CDR3 contains 16 residues. CDR3 bases: TGTGCCAGCAGTGGGAGGACTAGCGGGAGGGCGGGGGAGCAGTTCTTC. It specifies CASSGRTSGRAGEQFF.

This clone was seen a few times. CDR3 sequence: CASSLTGSPLHF. CDR3 nucleotide sequence: TGTGCCAGCAGCCTGACTGGTTCACCCCTCCACTTT. V and J are TRBV25-1 and TRBJ1-6; the D is unclear. CDR3 length: 12 amino acids. Germline V lookup: CDR1 MGHDK, CDR2 SYGVNS. The V end was cut by 6 bases, the J end by 9 bases, with 9 bases between.

This rearrangement joins TRBV11-2 to TRBJ2-1; the match to TRBD2 covers 8 bases. The CDR3 consists of 19 residues. V dropped 2 bases and J dropped 1; count of bases not matched to a gene: 13. Germline CDR1 reads SGHAT; CDR2 reads FQNNGV. The CDR3 nucleotides are TGTGCCAGCAGCTTATTTAGCCAGCGGGAGTATGTGTCCTACAATGAGCAGTTCTTC. Amino acids: CASSLFSQREYVSYNEQFF.

This chain joins TRBV30 and TRBJ1-1; 7 bases line up with TRBD1. This CDR3 contains 14 residues. Germline V lookup: CDR1 GTSNPN, CDR2 SVGIG (reference sequence). The J segment lost 2 bases and the V segment lost 0 bases, leaving 3 bases of the junction unmatched. The CDR3 sequence is CAWSVIGGNTEAFF. CDR3 nucleotides: TGTGCCTGGAGTGTAATAGGGGGCAACACTGAAGCTTTCTTT.

The V and J genes are TRBV9 and TRBJ2-1, with a weak D call TRBD1 (5 bases). The CDR3 extends over 13 amino acids. Germline CDR1 SGDLS, CDR2 YYNGEE. V was pared by 0 bases and J by 9 bases, with 10 bases between. In DNA form, the CDR3 reads TGTGCCAGCAGCGTAGGCAGTGGGGCTGAGCAGTTCTTC. Amino acid sequence: CASSVGSGAEQFF.

Details on this clone: The DNA is omitted, as the CDR3 cannot be located on it reliably, and the CDR3 follows TCRdb's listing. V is TRBV19 and J is TRBJ2-6; the table's D call of TRBD2 was not tested on the DNA. Both ends counted, the CDR3 spans 19 residues. CDR1 and CDR2 (germline): LNHDA, SQIVND (reference sequence). CDR3 sequence reads: CASSITSGGRTFGANVLTF.

The rearrangement links TRBV5-1 to TRBJ1-2, with 9 bases aligning to TRBD1. The CDR3 runs 13 residues. Germline trimming cut 4 bases from V and 6 bases from J; bases unmatched to any gene: 4. The germline V gene encodes CDR1 SGHRS and CDR2 YFSETQ. The CDR3 sequence: CASSKGQGNGYTF. CDR3 in DNA: TGCGCCAGCAGCAAGGGACAGGGTAATGGCTACACCTTC.

V is TRBV29-1 and J is TRBJ1-2; D call uncertain. CDR3 length: 11 residues. The V gene lost 5 bases and the J gene lost 0 bases, with 4 bases spanning the gap. The germline V gene has CDR1 SQVTM and CDR2 ANQGSEA. This chain's CDR3 is CSVSANYGYTF. In nucleotides, the CDR3 is TGCAGCGTTTCCGCTAACTATGGCTACACCTTC.

This clone has more than one count but fewer than ten. The gene calls are TRBV18 and TRBJ2-5, with TRBD2 as a possible D gene (5 bases). Germline values: CDR1 KGHSH, CDR2 LQKENI. V dropped 6 bases and J dropped 4 bases, with 9 bases sitting between them. CDR3 size: 12 residues. This CDR3 reads CASSRERETQYF. In DNA form, the CDR3 reads TGTGCCAGCTCGAGGGAACGAGAGACCCAGTACTTC.

V usage is TRBV7-6 and J usage is TRBJ2-7; D gene uncertain. The V and J ends lost 1 base and 2 bases respectively, with 6 bases between them. There are 13 residues in the CDR3. The germline gives CDR1 SGHVS, CDR2 FNYEAQ. For the CDR3, the DNA is TGTGCCAGCAGCTTAGATGCAGCCTACGAGCAGTACTTC. It yields the protein CASSLDAAYEQYF.

The chain combines TRBV6-6 with TRBJ2-5, with 7 bases fitting TRBD1. Losses at the gene ends were 2 bases for V and 5 bases for J; bases not matched to a gene: 11. The CDR3 length is 16 residues. CDR1 MNHNY and CDR2 SVGAGI come from the germline V gene (reference sequence). CDR3 DNA sequence: TGTGCCAGCAGTTACGGGAAGCACAGGGGTGAGGAGACCCAGTACTTC. Translated, it gives CASSYGKHRGEETQYF.

This clone was counted once. V gene TRBV30 combines with J gene TRBJ1-4; D ambiguous. Germline values: CDR1 GTSNPN, CDR2 SVGIG (reference sequence). This CDR3 is 14 amino acids long. V lost 4 bases to trimming and J lost 10 bases, with 19 bases between them. CDR3 coding DNA: TGTGCCTGGACCGGGATCTCGAATGACGGAAAACTGTTTTTT. This sequence encodes CAWTGISNDGKLFF.

The rearrangement uses TRBV13 and TRBJ2-1; TRBD2 agrees at 10 bases. V was clipped by 4 bases and J by 4 bases; unmatched bases: 7. The CDR3 is 16 residues long. Germline V CDR1 and CDR2: PRHDT, FYEKMQ (reference sequence). The chain's CDR3 is CASSSRTSGGYNEQFF. The CDR3 nucleotides read TGTGCCAGCAGCTCAAGGACTAGCGGTGGATACAATGAGCAGTTCTTC.

The V gene is TRBV9, the J gene TRBJ2-7, with D perhaps matching TRBD2 (7 bases). The V gene's germline CDR1 is SGDLS and CDR2 YYNGEE. The CDR3 loop spans 15 amino acids. The V gene lost 3 bases and the J gene lost 1 base, with 14 bases spanning the gap. CDR3 region: CASSGKEGGSYEQYF. In nucleotides, the CDR3 is TGTGCCAGCAGCGGGAAAGAGGGGGGGTCCTACGAGCAGTACTTC.

The CDR3 nucleotides are TGTGCCAGCAGCTTAGTGAATTTGTATAGTCGGACTAGTTCGCAAAAATACGAGCAGTACTTC. This codes for CASSLVNLYSRTSSQKYEQYF. The chain links TRBV7-8 to TRBJ2-7; 7 bases are a match to TRBD2. Per the germline V gene, CDR1 is SGHVS and CDR2 is FQNEAQ. V dropped 1 base and J dropped 4; count of bases not matched to a gene: 25. The CDR3 is 21 residues long.